Listed below are T cell receptor beta chains from one sample, sequenced in a study of CD8 T cells in Susac syndrome. TCRdb re-derived calls from the immunoSEQ multiplex PCR reads in MiXCR, one entry per CDR3 protein. The sample has 85,000 to 120,000 distinct CDR3 sequences, approximately 93% seen once; the top ten hold around 0.38%. Source material: CD8+ T cells from PBMCs. The receptors originated from a human donor with Susac syndrome. CDR3s include the opening cysteine and the closing phenylalanine or tryptophan. A D gene is named only where the DNA matches it firmly. Only part of the rows carry a size: once, few, many, or a class if the clone is expanded.

d_gene: TRBD1; abundance: many; v_gene: TRBV7-9; j_gene: TRBJ1-3; CDR3aa: CASSPTPGGSGNTIYF; CDR3nt: TGTGCCAGCAGCCCAACCCCAGGGGGCTCTGGAAACACCATATATTTT
d_gene: -; abundance: -; v_gene: TRBV6-1; j_gene: TRBJ2-7; CDR3aa: CASSTGTQSYEQYF; CDR3nt: TGTGCCAGCAGTACCGGGACACAGTCCTACGAGCAGTACTTC
d_gene: TRBD1; abundance: -; v_gene: TRBV6-6; j_gene: TRBJ2-3; CDR3aa: CASSRQGADTQYF; CDR3nt: TGTGCCAGCAGTAGACAGGGGGCAGATACGCAGTATTTT
d_gene: -; abundance: -; v_gene: TRBV6-6; j_gene: TRBJ2-5; CDR3aa: CASSRSETQYF; CDR3nt: TGTGCCAGCAGTCGTTCGGAGACCCAGTACTTC
d_gene: -; abundance: -; v_gene: TRBV3-1; j_gene: TRBJ2-7; CDR3aa: CASSQVRLHEQYF; CDR3nt: TGTGCCAGCAGCCAAGTCAGGCTCCACGAGCAGTACTTC
d_gene: TRBD1; abundance: -; v_gene: TRBV10-2; j_gene: TRBJ1-1; CDR3aa: CASRRDSSTEAFF; CDR3nt: TGCGCCAGCAGGCGGGACAGCTCCACTGAAGCTTTCTTT
d_gene: -; abundance: -; v_gene: TRBV4-3; j_gene: TRBJ1-1; CDR3aa: CASSHQRDTEAFF; CDR3nt: TGCGCCAGCAGCCACCAGCGGGACACTGAAGCTTTCTTT
d_gene: TRBD1; abundance: -; v_gene: TRBV9; j_gene: TRBJ2-7; CDR3aa: CASSPWDRLYEQYF; CDR3nt: TGTGCCAGCAGCCCTTGGGACAGACTTTACGAGCAGTACTTC
d_gene: TRBD2; abundance: -; v_gene: TRBV4-1; j_gene: TRBJ2-1; CDR3aa: CASSQALAMEQFF; CDR3nt: TGCGCCAGCAGCCAAGCACTAGCGATGGAGCAGTTCTTC
d_gene: -; abundance: -; v_gene: TRBV2; j_gene: TRBJ2-2; CDR3aa: CASKLRELFF; CDR3nt: TGTGCCAGCAAACTGAGGGAGCTGTTTTTT
d_gene: -; abundance: -; v_gene: TRBV11-1; j_gene: TRBJ2-7; CDR3aa: CASSSPRGNPGREQYF; CDR3nt: TGTGCCAGCAGCTCCCCAAGGGGAAACCCCGGTAGGGAGCAGTACTTC
d_gene: TRBD2; abundance: -; v_gene: TRBV5-1; j_gene: TRBJ2-1; CDR3aa: CASSAPGGVDEQFF; CDR3nt: TGCGCCAGCAGCGCCCCGGGGGGGGTCGATGAGCAGTTCTTC
d_gene: -; abundance: -; v_gene: TRBV29-1; j_gene: TRBJ2-3; CDR3aa: CSARVSPDTQYF; CDR3nt: TGCAGCGCCCGGGTTAGCCCGGATACGCAGTATTTT
d_gene: -; abundance: -; v_gene: TRBV12-3/TRBV12-4; j_gene: TRBJ1-5; CDR3aa: CASSMSSNQPQHF; CDR3nt: TGTGCCAGCAGTATGAGTAGCAATCAGCCCCAGCATTTT
d_gene: -; abundance: -; v_gene: TRBV4-2; j_gene: TRBJ2-7; CDR3aa: CASSPQPYEQYF; CDR3nt: TGTGCCAGCAGCCCCCAGCCCTACGAGCAGTACTTC
d_gene: TRBD2; abundance: once; v_gene: TRBV5-1; j_gene: TRBJ2-1; CDR3aa: CASRWTSGYNEQFF; CDR3nt: TGCGCCAGTAGATGGACTAGCGGTTACAATGAGCAGTTCTTC
d_gene: -; abundance: -; v_gene: TRBV7-8; j_gene: TRBJ1-2; CDR3aa: CASRAPSGYGYTF; CDR3nt: TGTGCCAGCAGAGCCCCCTCGGGCTATGGCTACACCTTC
d_gene: -; abundance: -; v_gene: TRBV20-1; j_gene: TRBJ2-1; CDR3aa: CSATGPDYNEQFF; CDR3nt: TGCAGTGCCACAGGTCCCGACTACAATGAGCAGTTCTTC
d_gene: TRBD1; abundance: -; v_gene: TRBV9; j_gene: TRBJ2-2; CDR3aa: CASSPEGTGVTGELFF; CDR3nt: TGTGCCAGCAGCCCCGAGGGGACAGGGGTCACCGGGGAGCTGTTTTTT
d_gene: TRBD2; abundance: -; v_gene: TRBV4-1; j_gene: TRBJ2-5; CDR3aa: CASSQWLAGDTYQETQYF; CDR3nt: TGCGCCAGCAGCCAATGGCTAGCGGGGGATACGTACCAAGAGACCCAGTACTTC
d_gene: -; abundance: -; v_gene: TRBV20-1; j_gene: TRBJ1-1; CDR3aa: CSARDTGPTEAFF; CDR3nt: TGCAGTGCTAGAGACACAGGGCCCACTGAAGCTTTCTTT
d_gene: TRBD1; abundance: -; v_gene: TRBV3-1; j_gene: TRBJ1-1; CDR3aa: CASSLTGGREAFF; CDR3nt: TGTGCCAGCAGCCTGACAGGGGGTCGTGAAGCTTTCTTT
d_gene: -; abundance: -; v_gene: TRBV27; j_gene: TRBJ1-5; CDR3aa: CASSLLGNQPQHF; CDR3nt: TGTGCCAGCAGTTTACTCGGTAATCAGCCCCAGCATTTT
d_gene: -; abundance: -; v_gene: TRBV12-3/TRBV12-4; j_gene: TRBJ1-1; CDR3aa: CASRARNTEAFF; CDR3nt: TGTGCCAGCAGGGCCCGCAACACTGAAGCTTTCTTT
d_gene: -; abundance: -; v_gene: TRBV6-4; j_gene: TRBJ1-1; CDR3aa: CASTNGGEAFF; CDR3nt: TGTGCCAGCACCAACGGCGGGGAAGCTTTCTTT
d_gene: -; abundance: once; v_gene: TRBV4-1; j_gene: TRBJ2-3; CDR3aa: CASSQAPGGGTDTQYF; CDR3nt: TGCGCCAGCAGCCAAGCCCCGGGCGGGGGCACAGATACGCAGTATTTT
d_gene: -; abundance: -; v_gene: TRBV5-4; j_gene: TRBJ2-1; CDR3aa: CASRGFSNEQFF; CDR3nt: TGTGCCAGCAGAGGGTTTAGCAATGAGCAGTTCTTC
d_gene: -; abundance: -; v_gene: TRBV7-2; j_gene: TRBJ2-1; CDR3aa: CASSLGGRGNEQFF; CDR3nt: TGTGCCAGCAGCTTAGGCGGTCGGGGCAATGAGCAGTTCTTC
d_gene: TRBD1; abundance: -; v_gene: TRBV27; j_gene: TRBJ1-5; CDR3aa: CASSSRGDSLNQPQHF; CDR3nt: TGTGCCAGCAGTTCCCGGGGGGACAGCCTCAATCAGCCCCAGCATTTT
d_gene: TRBD1; abundance: -; v_gene: TRBV3-1; j_gene: TRBJ2-3; CDR3aa: CASSQVRVEGAADTQYF; CDR3nt: TGTGCCAGCAGCCAAGTAAGGGTTGAGGGGGCCGCAGATACGCAGTATTTT
d_gene: -; abundance: -; v_gene: TRBV19; j_gene: TRBJ2-1; CDR3aa: CASSKGSHNEQFF; CDR3nt: TGTGCCAGTAGTAAGGGTTCCCACAATGAGCAGTTCTTC
d_gene: -; abundance: -; v_gene: TRBV9; j_gene: TRBJ2-5; CDR3aa: CASSASQFAVETQYF; CDR3nt: TGTGCCAGCAGCGCGTCCCAATTCGCTGTAGAGACCCAGTACTTC
d_gene: -; abundance: -; v_gene: TRBV7-9; j_gene: TRBJ2-1; CDR3aa: CASSLSGPEQFF; CDR3nt: TGTGCCAGCAGCTTATCAGGACCTGAGCAGTTCTTC
d_gene: -; abundance: -; v_gene: TRBV2; j_gene: TRBJ2-3; CDR3aa: CASSPPGTDTQYF; CDR3nt: TGTGCCAGCAGCCCCCCTGGCACAGATACGCAGTATTTT
d_gene: -; abundance: -; v_gene: TRBV4-1; j_gene: TRBJ2-1; CDR3aa: CASKPSSYNEQFF; CDR3nt: TGCGCCTCCAAGCCGAGCTCCTACAATGAGCAGTTCTTC
d_gene: -; abundance: -; v_gene: TRBV29-1; j_gene: TRBJ2-1; CDR3aa: CSVEDRGSLYNEQFF; CDR3nt: TGCAGCGTTGAAGATAGGGGCAGTTTATACAATGAGCAGTTCTTC
d_gene: -; abundance: -; v_gene: TRBV29-1; j_gene: TRBJ2-7; CDR3aa: CSVEVAQAYEQYF; CDR3nt: TGCAGCGTTGAAGTCGCCCAGGCCTACGAGCAGTACTTC
d_gene: -; abundance: once; v_gene: TRBV12-3/TRBV12-4; j_gene: TRBJ2-5; CDR3aa: CASRYARGGPQETQYF; CDR3nt: TGTGCCAGCCGCTACGCCCGTGGAGGCCCCCAAGAGACCCAGTACTTC
d_gene: -; abundance: -; v_gene: TRBV23-1; j_gene: TRBJ2-2; CDR3aa: CASSHPENTGELFF; CDR3nt: TGCGCCAGCAGCCATCCAGAGAACACCGGGGAGCTGTTTTTT
d_gene: -; abundance: -; v_gene: TRBV14; j_gene: TRBJ2-3; CDR3aa: CASSPHLGNTDTQYF; CDR3nt: TGTGCCAGCAGCCCCCACCTAGGTAACACAGATACGCAGTATTTT
d_gene: TRBD2; abundance: -; v_gene: TRBV20-1; j_gene: TRBJ2-1; CDR3aa: CSAEGLADNEQFF; CDR3nt: TGCAGTGCCGAGGGACTAGCAGACAATGAGCAGTTCTTC
d_gene: TRBD2; abundance: -; v_gene: TRBV6-5; j_gene: TRBJ2-7; CDR3aa: CASSNQGLAGSEQYF; CDR3nt: TGTGCCAGCAGCAACCAGGGACTAGCGGGGAGCGAGCAGTACTTC
d_gene: TRBD1; abundance: -; v_gene: TRBV4-2; j_gene: TRBJ1-1; CDR3aa: CASSQVNRGFTEAFF; CDR3nt: TGTGCCAGCAGCCAAGTTAACAGGGGCTTTACTGAAGCTTTCTTT
d_gene: -; abundance: -; v_gene: TRBV2; j_gene: TRBJ2-7; CDR3aa: CATRGREQYF; CDR3nt: TGTGCCACCAGGGGCCGGGAGCAGTACTTC
d_gene: -; abundance: -; v_gene: TRBV4-3; j_gene: TRBJ2-4; CDR3aa: CASSQQEENIQYF; CDR3nt: TGCGCCAGCAGCCAACAGGAGGAAAACATTCAGTACTTC
d_gene: -; abundance: -; v_gene: TRBV7-2; j_gene: TRBJ1-1; CDR3aa: CASSQLLADTEAFF; CDR3nt: TGTGCCAGCAGCCAACTATTAGCCGACACTGAAGCTTTCTTT
d_gene: TRBD1; abundance: -; v_gene: TRBV29-1; j_gene: TRBJ2-2; CDR3aa: CSVDSGTGNTGELFF; CDR3nt: TGCAGCGTTGACTCCGGGACAGGGAACACCGGGGAGCTGTTTTTT
d_gene: -; abundance: -; v_gene: TRBV6-5; j_gene: TRBJ2-1; CDR3aa: CASRTGSYNEQFF; CDR3nt: TGTGCCAGCAGGACAGGTTCCTACAATGAGCAGTTCTTC
d_gene: -; abundance: -; v_gene: TRBV20-1; j_gene: TRBJ2-2; CDR3aa: CSARDPGGNTGELFF; CDR3nt: TGCAGTGCTAGAGACCCCGGGGGAAACACCGGGGAGCTGTTTTTT